The 21 T cell receptor beta chains listed next were all sequenced from one sample in a study of blood T cell repertoires in COVID-19. Here immunoSEQ multiplex PCR was the method, and the copy in TCRdb shows in-frame clones only, minus some. The sample lists about 200,000 clones, roughly four fifths occurring once. Sequences were obtained from PBMCs or T cells enriched from blood (not recorded which). Receptors were obtained from a man aged 40-49 years who had recovered from COVID-19.

The chain joins TRBV27 to TRBJ2-7, with a tentative D call TRBD1 (5 bases). The CDR3 is 13 amino acids. V dropped 4 bases and J dropped 0 bases, with 7 bases sitting between them. Germline V gene lookup returns CDR1 MNHEY and CDR2 SMNVEV (reference sequence). The CDR3 loop reads CASSSGPSYEQYV. The CDR3 DNA reads TGTGCCAGCAGTTCAGGGCCCTCCTACGAGCAGTACGTC.

This chain links TRBV14 with TRBJ1-3; TRBD1 is a possible D gene (6 bases). Trimming removed 4 bases at V and 0 bases at J, with 13 bases between. This CDR3 is 16 amino acids long. The germline V gene encodes CDR1 SGHDN and CDR2 FVKESK. The CDR3, as DNA: TGTGCCAGCAGCCGGCAGGGGCTTAACTCTGGAAACACCATATATTTT. This translates into CASSRQGLNSGNTIYF. Full variable domain (missing parts from reference TRBV14 and TRBJ1-3): EAGVTQFPSHSVIEKGQTVTLRCDPISGHDNLYWYRRVMGKEIKFLLHFVKESKQDESGMPNNRFLAERTGGTYSTLKVQPAELEDSGVYFCASSRQGLNSGNTIYFGEGSWLTVV.

The chain couples TRBV6-5 to TRBJ1-1; 7 bases line up with TRBD1. Trimming at V came to 0 bases and at J to 3 bases, leaving 7 bases not matched to a gene. Germline V gene sequence: CDR1 MNHEY, CDR2 SVGAGI. The CDR3 has 16 amino acids. CDR3 protein: CASSYSTGRFHTEAFF. The CDR3 region has the DNA TGTGCCAGCAGTTACTCGACAGGGCGTTTCCACACTGAAGCTTTCTTT.

The rearrangement links TRBV13 to TRBJ2-7; D not certain. The germline V and J ends were trimmed by 1 base and 9 bases, with 19 bases remaining between them. Germline CDR1 reads PRHDT; CDR2 reads FYEKMQ (reference sequence). This CDR3 is 15 amino acids long. The CDR3 region has the DNA TGTGCCAGCAGCTTAGTGTCGCGGCCCTCAGAAGGGCAGTACGTC. It encodes CASSLVSRPSEGQYV.

The gene calls are TRBV11-3 and TRBJ2-7; TRBD1 agrees at 7 bases. Germline V gives CDR1 SGHNT, CDR2 YENEEA. The CDR3 runs 14 residues. The junction had 8 bases not matched to a gene; V was cut back by 5 bases and J by 4 bases. The CDR3 here is CASSRDRDSYEQYF. The CDR3 nucleotides read TGTGCCAGCAGCCGGGACAGAGACTCTTACGAGCAGTACTTC. Based on the CDR3 plus reference TRBV11-3 and TRBJ2-7, the full variable domain is EAGVVQSPRYKIIEKKQPVAFWCNPISGHNTLYWYLQNLGQGPELLIRYENEEAVDDSQLPKDRFSAERLKGVDSTLKIQPAELGDSAVYLCASSRDRDSYEQYFGPGTRLTVT.

The chain uses TRBV7-3 and TRBJ2-7; 7 nucleotides align to TRBD1. Germline V gene lookup returns CDR1 SGHTA and CDR2 FQGTGA. The V gene end was trimmed by 4 bases and the J gene end by 0 bases; junction bases not matched to a gene: 6. This CDR3 spans 15 amino acids. CDR3 sequence: CASSSSGTASYEQYF. CDR3 nucleotide sequence: TGTGCCAGCAGCTCCTCCGGGACAGCCTCCTACGAGCAGTACTTC. The entire variable domain, with the rest obtained from reference TRBV7-3 and TRBJ2-7, is as follows: GAGVSQTPSNKVTEKGKYVELRCDPISGHTALYWYRQSLGQGPEFLIYFQGTGAADDSGLPNDRFFAVRPEGSVSTLKIQRTERGDSAVYLCASSSSGTASYEQYFGPGTRLTVT.

This clone was seen repeatedly, ten times or more. The chain recombines TRBV11-2 with TRBJ2-3, with 9 bases fitting TRBD1. With 5 bases clipped from V and 0 bases from J, the junction kept 12 bases outside the gene matches. The CDR3 sequence is 18 residues long. Germline V CDR1 and CDR2: SGHAT, FQNNGV. The CDR3 here is CASSPLGGQGYSTDTQYF. The DNA for the CDR3 is TGTGCCAGCAGCCCCCTGGGGGGACAGGGTTATAGCACAGATACGCAGTATTTT.

The gene calls are TRBV27 and TRBJ2-3, with 7 bases aligning to TRBD2. The ends lost 6 bases at V and 4 bases at J; junction bases unmatched: 13. This CDR3 comprises 16 residues. CDR1 and CDR2 from the germline V gene are MNHEY and SMNVEV (reference sequence). DNA of the CDR3: TGTGCCAGCAGAGTACGGGACTACGGGCCCGCAGATACGCAGTATTTT. Translating it yields CASRVRDYGPADTQYF.

V is TRBV2 and J is TRBJ2-5; TRBD2 aligns across 7 bases. The CDR3 is 14 residues long. The germline gives CDR1 SNHLY, CDR2 FYNNEI. Trimming at V came to 3 bases and at J to 5 bases, leaving 6 bases not matched to a gene. The CDR3 DNA reads TGTGCCAGCAGTGACTTGACTAGCAGGGAGACCCAGTACTTC. As protein: CASSDLTSRETQYF.

This chain joins TRBV10-3 and TRBJ1-5, with D perhaps matching TRBD1 (6 bases). The CDR3 spans 13 residues. The germline V gene encodes CDR1 ENHRY and CDR2 SYGVKD. Trimming left V 8 bases short and J 5 bases short, with 13 bases between. The CDR3 nucleotides are TGTGCCATCTCACAGGGTACGGATCAGCCCCAGCATTTT. Its protein product is CAISQGTDQPQHF.

The chain combines TRBV28 with TRBJ1-4, with 10 bases that match TRBD1. Germline V lookup: CDR1 MDHEN, CDR2 SYDVKM. Trimming removed 5 bases from V and 8 bases from J; junction bases left unmatched: 8. CDR3 length: 15 amino acids. This CDR3 reads CASSGGQGRGEKLFF. The CDR3 nucleotides read TGTGCCAGCAGTGGGGGACAGGGGAGAGGAGAAAAACTGTTTTTT.

The V and J genes are TRBV9 and TRBJ2-7, with D perhaps TRBD2 (5 bases). Trimming stripped 0 bases from V and 1 base from J, with 23 bases between. Germline V CDR1 and CDR2: SGDLS, YYNGEE. This CDR3 region has 19 residues. The CDR3 sequence: CASSVGCEVIRPGSYEQYV. The CDR3 DNA follows: TGTGCCAGCAGCGTAGGGTGCGAAGTAATCAGGCCGGGGTCCTACGAGCAGTACGTC.

To note about this clone: In the same sample, other DNA sequences code for this CDR3. The V call is TRBV5-1, the J call TRBJ2-3, with 8 bases matching TRBD2. The CDR3 consists of 15 residues. Trimming removed 0 bases from V and 0 bases from J; junction bases left unmatched: 0. Germline loops: CDR1 SGHRS, CDR2 YFSETQ. CDR3 DNA sequence: TGCGCCAGCAGCTTGGCTAGCGGGAGCACAGATACGCAGTATTTT. This encodes CASSLASGSTDTQYF.

This sequence joins TRBV27 and TRBJ1-2; 7 bases match TRBD1. CDR3 length equals 15 residues. V shed 2 bases and J 4 bases; nucleotides not matched to a gene: 7. Per germline, CDR1 MNHEY and CDR2 SMNVEV (reference sequence). The CDR3 nucleotides are TGTGCCAGCAGTTTAAAGCCGGGACAGCCCTATGGCTACACCTTC. It specifies CASSLKPGQPYGYTF.

The chain has TRBV7-8 and TRBJ2-1, with D possibly being TRBD2 (7 bases). The CDR3 has 16 residues. V was cut by 1 base and J by 3 bases, with 13 bases left in between. Germline values: CDR1 SGHVS, CDR2 FQNEAQ. CDR3 in amino acids: CASSLVGGGSYNEQFF. The CDR3 bases are TGTGCCAGCAGCTTAGTCGGCGGGGGCAGCTACAATGAGCAGTTCTTC.

V and J are TRBV7-2 and TRBJ2-7; 10 bases are shared with TRBD1. The CDR3 has 13 amino acids. The germline gives CDR1 SGHTA, CDR2 FQGNSA. J was trimmed by 6 bases and V by 5 bases; bases with no gene match: 4. The CDR3, as DNA: TGTGCCAGCAGCCCGGACAGGGGGGTCGAGCAGTACTTC. Amino acid sequence: CASSPDRGVEQYF.

J is TRBJ2-2 and V is TRBV10-3, with TRBD1 matching over 8 bases. V was pared by 4 bases and J by 3 bases, with 10 bases of the junction left unmatched. The CDR3 has 17 amino acids. CDR1 is ENHRY, CDR2 SYGVKD, per germline. The DNA of the CDR3 is TGTGCCATCAGTGCCTCGAGTGGACAGGGAGACACCGGGGAGCTGTTTTTT. Translation: CAISASSGQGDTGELFF.

The chain employs TRBV18 and TRBJ1-2, with D perhaps matching TRBD1 (6 bases). Between the trimmed V and J ends, which lost 6 bases and 8 bases, there was a span of 19 bases. From germline, CDR1 is KGHSH and CDR2 LQKENI. The CDR3 length is 14 residues. As DNA, the CDR3 is TGTGCCAGCTCCCGCAGGGAACAGGGCGAGGGCTACACCTTC. Residues: CASSRREQGEGYTF.

V usage is TRBV5-6 and J usage is TRBJ1-5; maybe TRBD1 (5 bases). CDR3 length: 16 residues. Germline CDR1 and CDR2: SGHDT and YYEEEE. V was shortened by 0 bases and J by 3 bases, with 13 bases between the two germline ends. The CDR3 reads CASSLAGVWTNQPQHF. CDR3 nucleotides: TGTGCCAGCAGCTTGGCGGGGGTTTGGACCAATCAGCCCCAGCATTTT.

The chain carries TRBV2 and TRBJ1-2; possibly TRBD1 for D (5 bases). From germline, CDR1 is SNHLY and CDR2 FYNNEI. The ends were cut back, 6 bases at V and 8 bases at J, with 19 bases in the middle. This CDR3 is 14 amino acids long. CDR3 in DNA: TGTGCCAGCAGGGGCGCCAGGGCATTGACGGGCTACACCTTC. The encoded protein is CASRGARALTGYTF.

CDR3 bases: TGCAGCGTTGAAGACAGAAACTATGGCTACACCTTC. Translation gives CSVEDRNYGYTF. The rearrangement joins TRBV29-1 to TRBJ1-2; no firm D call. CDR3 size: 12 residues. V shed 0 bases and J shed 2 bases, with 4 bases lying between them. CDR1 and CDR2 (germline): SQVTM, ANQGSEA.